This paragraph reports one T cell receptor (beta chain). Its specificity is unknown. The data derive from a study of beta chain features in type 1 diabetes. Study-wide findings and caveats: Among all four CD4+ subsets, Type 1 diabetes patients had TCRB CDR3s that were moderately but significantly shorter.

Of the isolated RNA, all was reverse transcribed, and so the sequenced material was expressed TCRB transcripts. The assay was immunoSEQ multiplex PCR, and TCRdb's table has in-frame clones only and misses some. The table records more than 300,000 clones, roughly 9% of them present only once. The germline CDR1 and CDR2 sequences are SGHNT and YENEEA. V gave up 2 bases and J gave up 0 bases, with 4 bases separating them. This CDR3 has 13 residues. The sample was central memory CD4+ T cells from blood. The chain couples TRBV11-3 to TRBJ1-1; D not resolved. The receptor was isolated from a man under 40 with type 1 diabetes. CDR3 DNA: TGTGCCAGCAGCTTATCCCTGAACACTGAAGCTTTCTTT. The encoded protein is CASSLSLNTEAFF.